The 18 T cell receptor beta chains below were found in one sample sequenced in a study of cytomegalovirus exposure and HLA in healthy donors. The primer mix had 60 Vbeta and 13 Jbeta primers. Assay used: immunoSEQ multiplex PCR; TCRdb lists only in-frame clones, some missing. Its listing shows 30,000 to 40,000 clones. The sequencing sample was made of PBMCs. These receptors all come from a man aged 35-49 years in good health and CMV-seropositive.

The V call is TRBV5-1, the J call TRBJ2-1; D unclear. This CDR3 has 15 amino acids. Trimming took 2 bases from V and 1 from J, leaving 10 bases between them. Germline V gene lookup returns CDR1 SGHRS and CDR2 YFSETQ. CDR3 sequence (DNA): TGCGCCAGCAGCTTTGACGAGGATTCCTACAATGAGCAGTTCTTC. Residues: CASSFDEDSYNEQFF.

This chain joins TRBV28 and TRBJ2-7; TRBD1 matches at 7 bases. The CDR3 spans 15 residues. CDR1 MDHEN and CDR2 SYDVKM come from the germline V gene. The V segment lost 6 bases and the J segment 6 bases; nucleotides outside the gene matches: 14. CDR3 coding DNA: TGTGCCAGCAGCGACCCCCCACAGGGGAGCGGCGAGCAGTACTTC. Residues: CASSDPPQGSGEQYF.

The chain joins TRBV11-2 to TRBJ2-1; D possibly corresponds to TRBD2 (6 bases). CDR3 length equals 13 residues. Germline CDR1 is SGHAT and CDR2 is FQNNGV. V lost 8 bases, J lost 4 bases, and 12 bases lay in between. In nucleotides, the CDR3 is TGTGCCAGCGGCGGGGCCTTGTACAATGAGCAGTTCTTC. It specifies CASGGALYNEQFF.

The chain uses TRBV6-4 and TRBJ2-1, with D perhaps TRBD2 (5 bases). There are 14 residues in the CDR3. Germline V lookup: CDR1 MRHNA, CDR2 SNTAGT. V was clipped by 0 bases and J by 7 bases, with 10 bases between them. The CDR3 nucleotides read TGTGCCAGCAGTGACTCGTGGAGAGGGAATGAGCAGTTCTTC. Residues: CASSDSWRGNEQFF.

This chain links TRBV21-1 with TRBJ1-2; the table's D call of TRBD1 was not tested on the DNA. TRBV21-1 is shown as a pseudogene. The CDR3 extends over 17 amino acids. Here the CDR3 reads CASSKEQGGPQNYGYTF. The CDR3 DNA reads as TGTGCCAGCAGCAAAGAACAGGGTGGCCCTCAAAACTATGGCTACACCTTC.

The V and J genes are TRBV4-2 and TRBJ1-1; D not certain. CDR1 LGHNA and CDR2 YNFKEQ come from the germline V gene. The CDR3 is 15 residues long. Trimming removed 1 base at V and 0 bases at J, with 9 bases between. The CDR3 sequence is CASSQGWQMNTEAFF. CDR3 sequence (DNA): TGTGCCAGCAGCCAAGGGTGGCAGATGAACACTGAAGCTTTCTTT.

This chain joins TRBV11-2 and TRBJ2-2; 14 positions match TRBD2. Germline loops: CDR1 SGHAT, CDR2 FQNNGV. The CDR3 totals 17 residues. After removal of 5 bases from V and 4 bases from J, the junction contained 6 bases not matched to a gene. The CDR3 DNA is TGTGCCAGCAGCCCCGGGACTAGCGGGAGTTTCACCGGGGAGCTGTTTTTT. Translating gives CASSPGTSGSFTGELFF.

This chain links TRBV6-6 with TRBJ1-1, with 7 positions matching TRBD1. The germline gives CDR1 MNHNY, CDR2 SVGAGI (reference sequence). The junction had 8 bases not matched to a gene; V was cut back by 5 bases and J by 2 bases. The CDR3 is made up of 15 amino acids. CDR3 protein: CASSHLTGTNTEAFF. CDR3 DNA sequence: TGTGCCAGCAGTCACCTGACAGGGACAAACACTGAAGCTTTCTTT.

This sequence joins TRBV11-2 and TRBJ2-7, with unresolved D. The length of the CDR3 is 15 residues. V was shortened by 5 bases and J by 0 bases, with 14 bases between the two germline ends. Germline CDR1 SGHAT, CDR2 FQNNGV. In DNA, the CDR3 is TGTGCCAGCAGCCCACGGGTGCCAAACTCCTACGAGCAGTACTTC. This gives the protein CASSPRVPNSYEQYF.

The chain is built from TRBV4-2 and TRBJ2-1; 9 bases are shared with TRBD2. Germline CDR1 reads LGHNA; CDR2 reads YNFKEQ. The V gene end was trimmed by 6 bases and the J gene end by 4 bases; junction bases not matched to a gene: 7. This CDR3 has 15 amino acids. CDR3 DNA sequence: TGTGCCAGCAGGACCAGACTAGCGGAATACAATGAGCAGTTCTTC. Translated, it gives CASRTRLAEYNEQFF.

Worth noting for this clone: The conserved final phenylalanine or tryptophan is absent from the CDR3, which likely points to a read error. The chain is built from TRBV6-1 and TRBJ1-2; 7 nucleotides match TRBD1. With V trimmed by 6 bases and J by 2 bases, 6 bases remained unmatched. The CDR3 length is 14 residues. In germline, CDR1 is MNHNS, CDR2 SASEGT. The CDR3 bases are TGTGCCAGCAGGGCTACAGGGGTCAACTATGGCTACACCTCC. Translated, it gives CASRATGVNYGYTS.

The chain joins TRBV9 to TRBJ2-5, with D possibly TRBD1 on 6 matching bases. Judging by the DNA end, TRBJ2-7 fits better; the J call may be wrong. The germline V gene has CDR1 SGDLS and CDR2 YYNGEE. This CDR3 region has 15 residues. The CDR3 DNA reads TGTGCCAGCAGCGTTAACGGGGACAAGTCCTACGAGCAGTACTTC. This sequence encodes CASSVNGDKSYEQYF.

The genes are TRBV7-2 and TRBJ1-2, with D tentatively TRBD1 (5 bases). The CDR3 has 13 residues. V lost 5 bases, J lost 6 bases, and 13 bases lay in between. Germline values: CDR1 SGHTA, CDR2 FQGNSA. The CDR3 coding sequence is TGTGCCAGCAGCCCGGGGGGTAGGGATGGCTACACCTTC. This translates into CASSPGGRDGYTF.

CDR3 in amino acids: CASSVATRGDGAYEQYF. The CDR3 nucleotides read TGTGCCAGCAGCGTAGCTACCAGGGGGGACGGGGCCTACGAGCAGTACTTC. The chain has TRBV9 and TRBJ2-7, with a tentative D call TRBD1 (7 bases). Germline V gives CDR1 SGDLS, CDR2 YYNGEE. Trimming took 0 bases from V and 2 from J, leaving 18 bases between them. The CDR3 sequence is 17 residues long.

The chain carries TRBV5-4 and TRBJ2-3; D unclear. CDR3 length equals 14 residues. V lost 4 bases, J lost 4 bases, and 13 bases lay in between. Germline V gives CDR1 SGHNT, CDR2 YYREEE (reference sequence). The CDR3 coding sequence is TGTGCCAGCAGCCCCCGTTTTCTAGCAGATACGCAGTATTTT. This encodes CASSPRFLADTQYF.

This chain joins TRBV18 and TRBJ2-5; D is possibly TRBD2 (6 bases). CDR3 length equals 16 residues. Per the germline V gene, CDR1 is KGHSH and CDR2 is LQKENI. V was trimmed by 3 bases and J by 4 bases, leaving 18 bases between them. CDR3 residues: CASSPFFSGDSETQYF. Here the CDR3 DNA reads TGTGCCAGCTCACCGTTCTTTAGCGGAGACTCAGAGACCCAGTACTTC.

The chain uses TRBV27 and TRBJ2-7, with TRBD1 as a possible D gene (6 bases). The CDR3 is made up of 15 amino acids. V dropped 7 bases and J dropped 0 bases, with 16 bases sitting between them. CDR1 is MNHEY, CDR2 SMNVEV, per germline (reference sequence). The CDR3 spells CASTPGAQNSYEQYF. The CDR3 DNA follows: TGTGCCAGCACCCCAGGGGCACAGAACTCCTACGAGCAGTACTTC.

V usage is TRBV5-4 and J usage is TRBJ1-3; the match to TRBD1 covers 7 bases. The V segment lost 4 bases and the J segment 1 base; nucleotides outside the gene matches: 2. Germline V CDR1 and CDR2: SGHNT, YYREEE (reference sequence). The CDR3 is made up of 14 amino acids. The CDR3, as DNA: TGTGCCAGCAGCCTGACAGGGTCTGGAAACACCATATATTTT. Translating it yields CASSLTGSGNTIYF.